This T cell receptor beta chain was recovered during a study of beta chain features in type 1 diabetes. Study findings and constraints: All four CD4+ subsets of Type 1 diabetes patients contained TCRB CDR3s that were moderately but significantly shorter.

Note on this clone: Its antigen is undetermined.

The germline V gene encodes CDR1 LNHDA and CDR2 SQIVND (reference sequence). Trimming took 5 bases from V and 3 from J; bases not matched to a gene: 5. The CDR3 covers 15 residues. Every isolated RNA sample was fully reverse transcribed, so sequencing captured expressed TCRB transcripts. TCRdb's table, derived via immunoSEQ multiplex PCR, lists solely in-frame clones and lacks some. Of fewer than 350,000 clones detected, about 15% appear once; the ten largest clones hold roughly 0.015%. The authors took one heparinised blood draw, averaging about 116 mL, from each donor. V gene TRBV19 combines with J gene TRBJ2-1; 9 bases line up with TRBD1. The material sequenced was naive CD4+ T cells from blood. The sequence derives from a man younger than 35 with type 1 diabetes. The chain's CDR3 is CASSQGQGIYNEQFF. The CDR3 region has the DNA TGTGCCAGTAGTCAGGGACAGGGAATCTACAATGAGCAGTTCTTC.